Listed here are 10 T cell receptor beta chains from one sample, sequenced in a study of identical twins. TCRdb fed the 5' RACE reads into MiXCR, producing one record per CDR3 protein. The table shows 1.5 million to 2 million distinct CDR3 sequences, with roughly a third occurring only once. Sequenced input: cord blood. All receptors come from a newborn girl in good health.

CDR3 bases: TGTGCCAGCAGCTTAGAACGCAGGCTCTATGGCTACACCTTC. It is translated as CASSLERRLYGYTF. The rearrangement uses TRBV7-9 and TRBJ1-2; D not resolved. The germline V and J ends were trimmed by 1 base and 4 bases, with 10 bases remaining between them. Germline V gene sequence: CDR1 SEHNR, CDR2 FQNEAQ (reference sequence). CDR3 length: 14 amino acids.

This clonotype was recorded a few times. V and J are TRBV19 and TRBJ1-2; possibly TRBD1 for D (5 bases). The CDR3 length is 16 residues. Trimming stripped 5 bases from V and 1 base from J, with 17 bases between. Looked up from germline, CDR1 is LNHDA and CDR2 is SQIVND (reference sequence). The CDR3: CASSGRTLALNYGYTF. The CDR3 region has the DNA TGTGCCAGTAGTGGGAGGACACTCGCCCTTAACTATGGCTACACCTTC.

V usage is TRBV6-1 and J usage is TRBJ1-1; perhaps TRBD1 as D (6 bases). Trimming took off 2 bases at V and 3 bases at J, with 16 bases between the two ends. Per germline, CDR1 MNHNS and CDR2 SASEGT. The CDR3 covers 16 residues. CDR3 DNA: TGTGCCAGCAGTGAAACGTTTCTGGGGGGCGACACTGAAGCTTTCTTT. Residues: CASSETFLGGDTEAFF.

The V and J genes are TRBV24-1 and TRBJ2-3, with D possibly matching TRBD1 (5 bases). The V and J ends lost 6 bases and 2 bases respectively, with 14 bases between them. CDR1 is KGHDR and CDR2 is SFDVKD in the germline V gene. The CDR3 totals 15 residues. CDR3 region: CATSPTDSPTDTQYF. The CDR3 DNA reads TGTGCCACCAGTCCCACCGACAGCCCCACAGATACGCAGTATTTT.

The J gene is TRBJ2-2, the V gene TRBV4-1; D gene ambiguous. There are 13 residues in the CDR3. Trimming stripped 11 bases from V and 4 bases from J, with 14 bases between. Germline V lookup: CDR1 MGHRA, CDR2 YSYEKL. The CDR3 loop reads CAASGFLTGELFF. The CDR3, as DNA: TGCGCCGCCTCGGGTTTTCTCACCGGGGAGCTGTTTTTT.

The chain recombines TRBV5-1 with TRBJ2-7, with D perhaps matching TRBD2 (5 bases). The better agreement between TRBJ2-4 and the DNA end casts doubt on the J call. CDR3 length: 12 amino acids. Per the germline V gene, CDR1 is SGHRS and CDR2 is YFSETQ. CDR3: CASSYSGNIQYF. The CDR3, as DNA: TGCGCCAGCAGCTACTCGGGGAACATTCAGTACTTC.

This clonotype came up a few times. This chain joins TRBV29-1 and TRBJ2-1, with D unresolved. This CDR3 is built from 13 residues. Germline lookup yields CDR1 SQVTM and CDR2 ANQGSEA. The V end was cut by 4 bases, the J end by 4 bases, with 11 bases between. The CDR3: CSVGIASYNEQFF. DNA of the CDR3: TGCAGCGTTGGTATAGCATCTTACAATGAGCAGTTCTTC.

V gene TRBV4-1 combines with J gene TRBJ2-7; 10 positions agree with TRBD2. Germline assignment: CDR1 MGHRA and CDR2 YSYEKL. This CDR3 comprises 16 residues. Trimming took 4 bases from V and 7 from J; bases not matched to a gene: 13. The DNA of the CDR3 is TGCGCCAGCAGCCCCCGGCTAGCGGGAGCCTTAAATGAGCAGTACTTC. This translates into CASSPRLAGALNEQYF.

The table lists this clonotype with a few counts. The chain links TRBV12-3 or TRBV12-4 to TRBJ2-1, with no clear D. This CDR3 spans 14 amino acids. V shed 6 bases and J shed 6 bases, with 15 bases lying between them. For the CDR3, the DNA is TGTGCCAGCAGCAATCGGGTAACGGGCAATGAGCAGTTCTTC. Amino acid sequence: CASSNRVTGNEQFF.

This chain links TRBV28 with TRBJ2-7; 8 nucleotides line up with TRBD1. The length of the CDR3 is 16 residues. V gave up 2 bases and J gave up 5 bases; unmatched junction bases: 11. Germline V gene data show CDR1 as MDHEN and CDR2 as SYDVKM. CDR3 in DNA: TGTGCCAGCAGTTTACCCCCAGGGGGCCTAAGGAACGAGCAGTACTTC. Translating it yields CASSLPPGGLRNEQYF.